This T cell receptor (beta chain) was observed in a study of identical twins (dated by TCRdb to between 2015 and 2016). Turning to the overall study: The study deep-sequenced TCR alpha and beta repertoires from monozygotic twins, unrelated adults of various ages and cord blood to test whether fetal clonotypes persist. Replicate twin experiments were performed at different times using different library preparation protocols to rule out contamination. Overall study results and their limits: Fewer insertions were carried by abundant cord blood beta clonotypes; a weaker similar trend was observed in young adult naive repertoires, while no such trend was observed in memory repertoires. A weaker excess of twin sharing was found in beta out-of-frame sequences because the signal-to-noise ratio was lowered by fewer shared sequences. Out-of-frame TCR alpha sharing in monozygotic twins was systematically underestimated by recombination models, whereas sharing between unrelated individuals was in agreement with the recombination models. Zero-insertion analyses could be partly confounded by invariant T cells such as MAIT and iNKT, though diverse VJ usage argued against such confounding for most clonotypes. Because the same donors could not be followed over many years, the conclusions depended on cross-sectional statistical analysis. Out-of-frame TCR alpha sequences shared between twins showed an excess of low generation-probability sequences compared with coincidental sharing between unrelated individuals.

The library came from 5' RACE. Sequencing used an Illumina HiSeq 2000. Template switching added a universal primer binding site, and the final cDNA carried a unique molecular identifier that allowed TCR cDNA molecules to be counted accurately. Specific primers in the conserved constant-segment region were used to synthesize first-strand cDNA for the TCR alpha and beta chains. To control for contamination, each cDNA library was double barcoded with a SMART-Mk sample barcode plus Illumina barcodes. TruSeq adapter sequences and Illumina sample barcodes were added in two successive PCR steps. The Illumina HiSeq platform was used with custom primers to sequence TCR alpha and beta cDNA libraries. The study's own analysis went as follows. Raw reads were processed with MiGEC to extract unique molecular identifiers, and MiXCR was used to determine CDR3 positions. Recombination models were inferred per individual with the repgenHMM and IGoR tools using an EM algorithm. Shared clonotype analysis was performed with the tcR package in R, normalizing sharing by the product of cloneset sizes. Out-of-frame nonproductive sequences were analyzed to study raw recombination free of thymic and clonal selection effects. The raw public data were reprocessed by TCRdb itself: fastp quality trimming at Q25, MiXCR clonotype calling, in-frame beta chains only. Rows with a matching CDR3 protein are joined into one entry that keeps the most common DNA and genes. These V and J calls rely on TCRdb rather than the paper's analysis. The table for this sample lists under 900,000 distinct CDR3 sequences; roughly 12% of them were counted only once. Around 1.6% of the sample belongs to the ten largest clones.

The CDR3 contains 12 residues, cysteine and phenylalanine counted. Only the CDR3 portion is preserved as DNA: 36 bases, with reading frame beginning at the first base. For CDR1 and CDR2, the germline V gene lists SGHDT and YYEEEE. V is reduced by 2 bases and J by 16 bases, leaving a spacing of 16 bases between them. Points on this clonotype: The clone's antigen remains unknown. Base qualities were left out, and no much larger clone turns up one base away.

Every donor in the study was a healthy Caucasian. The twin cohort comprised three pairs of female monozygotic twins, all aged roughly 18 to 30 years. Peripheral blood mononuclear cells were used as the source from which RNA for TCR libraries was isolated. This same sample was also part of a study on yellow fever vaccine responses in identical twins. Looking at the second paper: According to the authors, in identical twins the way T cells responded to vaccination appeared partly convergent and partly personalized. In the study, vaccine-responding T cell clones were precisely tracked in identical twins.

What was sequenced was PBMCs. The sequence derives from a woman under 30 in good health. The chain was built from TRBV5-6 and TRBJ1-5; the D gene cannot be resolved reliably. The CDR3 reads CASSFGDQTPHF. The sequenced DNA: TGTGCCAGCAGCTTTGGTGACCAAACCCCACATTTT.